These T cell receptor beta chains were read from a single sample in a study of PD-1 blockade in classical Hodgkin lymphoma. Measured with immunoSEQ multiplex PCR; TCRdb has only the in-frame clones, and not every one. The sample contains around 31,000 clones, 85% to 90% of which appear only once. The sample here was CD4+ T cells from blood, taken at baseline. The receptors originated from a human donor with classical Hodgkin lymphoma. Each CDR3 is given without its conserved first and last residue. Fields, in order: J gene, V gene, CDR3 protein.

J: TRBJ2-3; V: TRBV7-9; CDR3: ASSLGTGGPVDTQY
J: TRBJ2-1; V: TRBV29-1; CDR3: SVVLGPAGYYNEQF
J: TRBJ1-3; V: TRBV19; CDR3: ASLPGASGNTIY
J: TRBJ2-1; V: TRBV5-1; CDR3: ASSLGGSYNEQF
J: TRBJ2-2; V: TRBV2; CDR3: ASREVGQGTRELF
J: TRBJ1-1; V: TRBV2; CDR3: ASKLRENTEAF
J: TRBJ1-2; V: TRBV18; CDR3: ASSPSGSYGYT
J: TRBJ2-7; V: TRBV19; CDR3: ASSSPGQGREQY
J: TRBJ1-1; V: TRBV4-3; CDR3: ASSQGDRFMNTEAF
J: TRBJ2-7; V: TRBV25-1; CDR3: ASSDGVTYEQY
J: TRBJ2-5; V: TRBV28; CDR3: ASRPPSSGSRETQY
J: TRBJ1-3; V: TRBV5-6; CDR3: ASSLVTSGLGNTIY
J: TRBJ1-5; V: TRBV27; CDR3: ASSLQWNQPQH
J: TRBJ1-1; V: TRBV25-1; CDR3: ASSEFKGYTEAF
J: TRBJ2-2; V: TRBV30; CDR3: AFSQGSANTGELF
J: TRBJ2-1; V: TRBV11-2; CDR3: ASSLDRGGMQF
J: TRBJ2-7; V: TRBV19; CDR3: ASSTRQGLPTKQY
J: TRBJ2-5; V: TRBV29-1; CDR3: SVTERQATRETQY
J: TRBJ1-6; V: TRBV2; CDR3: ASSDREPLHSPLH
J: TRBJ2-7; V: TRBV9; CDR3: ASSSRTLGHEQY
J: TRBJ2-1; V: TRBV5-4; CDR3: ASSQGGTSGSGEQF
J: TRBJ2-5; V: TRBV7-2; CDR3: ASSLDGSGQEY
J: TRBJ2-3; V: TRBV6-5; CDR3: ASKEAVSTDTQY
J: TRBJ1-4; V: TRBV30; CDR3: AWSAGGAGEKLF
J: TRBJ1-1; V: TRBV19; CDR3: ASSDPGQPAGTEAF
J: TRBJ1-3; V: TRBV6-1; CDR3: ASLRRSSGNTIY
J: TRBJ2-1; V: TRBV2; CDR3: ASSVGTEQF
J: TRBJ1-1; V: TRBV11-3; CDR3: ASSTGLGKWRGLRGTEAF
J: TRBJ2-7; V: TRBV4-3; CDR3: ASSRSGTGGREQY
J: TRBJ1-2; V: TRBV7-9; CDR3: ASSLYRDRAYYGYT
J: TRBJ1-4; V: TRBV27; CDR3: APTGRSGEKLF
J: NA; V: TRBV5-1; CDR3: ASSSGTGAKTYEQY
J: TRBJ2-7; V: TRBV11-2; CDR3: ASSPRGASGRIDEQY
J: TRBJ1-2; V: TRBV4-1; CDR3: ASSQEGARWDRVYGYT
J: TRBJ2-2; V: TRBV11-3; CDR3: ASSFSEIGELF
J: TRBJ2-2; V: TRBV5-1; CDR3: ASSLGIAGASGELF
J: TRBJ2-1; V: TRBV29-1; CDR3: SVGGQHTNEQF
J: TRBJ2-7; V: TRBV30; CDR3: AWSTPSGKSEQY
J: TRBJ1-1; V: TRBV6-5; CDR3: ASSYSIVHNTEAF
J: TRBJ1-6; V: TRBV5-6; CDR3: ASSGTGDSPLH
J: TRBJ1-1; V: TRBV29-1; CDR3: SVEPLRVESEAF
J: TRBJ1-1; V: TRBV6-1; CDR3: ASRLVNTEAF
J: TRBJ1-5; V: TRBV19; CDR3: ASTRGGTHQPQH
J: TRBJ2-7; V: TRBV19; CDR3: ASSMVGPLYEQY
J: TRBJ2-7; V: TRBV5-5; CDR3: ASSFLAGAGYEQY
J: TRBJ1-3; V: TRBV7-9; CDR3: ASSYPTGNSGNTIY
J: TRBJ2-7; V: TRBV4-3; CDR3: ASSQSFSGSVGYEQY
J: TRBJ1-2; V: TRBV4-1; CDR3: ASSHSQGENYGYT
J: TRBJ2-1; V: TRBV6-1; CDR3: ASRRTGDGNF